This TCR beta chain was observed in a study of T cells expressing NK-cell markers. Germline lookup yields CDR1 DFQATT and CDR2 SNEGSKA (reference sequence). The length of the CDR3 is 15 residues. Study observations and caveats: No clear determination of HCMV specificity was made for expanded NKG2C+ T cell clones. The share of CD8+ T cells held by dominant NKG2C+ clonotypes was about 1.0-7.5% in several donors. One observes that, in several donors, these clonotypes were also the leading ones within the CD3+CD56-NKG2C+ fraction.

TCRdb re-called the 5' RACE reads and catalogs CDR3 proteins one per entry, DNA excluded. The listing records tens of thousands of distinct CDR3 sequences. On this clonotype: Antigen specificity is unknown.

Sequencing input: blood T cells: a sorted CD56 or NKG2C T cell subset, CD4+ or CD8+ T cells, or bulk PBMC T cells (not recorded which). The TCR originated in a man between 18 and 69 years old in good health. J is TRBJ2-3 and V is TRBV20-1; checking the TCRdb D call of TRBD1 is not possible without DNA. CDR3 sequence reads: CSATQGGGEGDTQYF.